This T cell receptor beta chain originates from a study of T cell responses to AZD1222 COVID-19 vaccine. General observations from the study: Spike-specific TCR breadth rose after two AZD1222 doses, and depth rose as well. The donors showed a predominance of white British ancestry and of females, with possible underestimation of clonal diversity. Repertoires in all cases were sampled only once the peak T cell response had passed.

The repertoire was sequenced with immunoSEQ multiplex PCR; TCRdb's copy has only in-frame clones and lacks some. The data hold more than 80,000 clones, with 70% to 90% observed a single time. This CDR3 region has 17 residues. Germline assignment: CDR1 LGHDT and CDR2 YNNKEL (reference sequence). The V and J ends lost 0 bases and 2 bases respectively, with 17 bases between them. For this clone: Its antigen is not identified.

Analyses pooled second doses at about 4 or about 12 weeks. J is TRBJ2-7 and V is TRBV3-1 (or the pseudogene TRBV3-2); the D gene is possibly TRBD2 (6 bases). The receptor was isolated from an adult who received the AZD1222 COVID-19 vaccine. Material: peripheral blood, obtained 28 days after the second AZD1222 dose. The CDR3 DNA reads as TGTGCCAGCAGCCAAGATCTGTCCGGGAGTTTGACCTACGAGCAGTACTTC. Translation gives CASSQDLSGSLTYEQYF.